The next 3 T cell receptor beta chains were all read from a single sample in a study of blood T cell repertoires in COVID-19. The assay was immunoSEQ multiplex PCR, and TCRdb's table has in-frame clones only and misses some. Of 55,000 to 80,000 clones listed, 74% are singletons. Sample: peripheral blood. Receptors were obtained from a woman of 80 years or more with acute or convalescent COVID-19.

This clone was seen more than once but under ten times. The rearrangement uses TRBV30 and TRBJ2-7, with D uncertain. This CDR3 region has 12 residues. The V and J ends lost 6 bases and 2 bases respectively, with 11 bases between them. Germline CDR1 GTSNPN, CDR2 SVGIG (reference sequence). The CDR3 sequence is CACRMGAYEQYF. In DNA, the CDR3 is TGTGCCTGCCGGATGGGCGCCTACGAGCAGTACTTC.

The genes are TRBV6-5 and TRBJ2-1; 12 bases are a match to TRBD2. Germline V gene data show CDR1 as MNHEY and CDR2 as SVGAGI. The CDR3 has 16 amino acids. The ends lost 4 bases at V and 9 bases at J; junction bases unmatched: 10. Here the CDR3 DNA reads TGTGCCAGCAGTTTCTCTGGACTAGCGGGAACCTCTGAGCAGTTCTTC. Its translation: CASSFSGLAGTSEQFF.

The genes are TRBV7-9 and TRBJ1-5, with 11 bases identical to TRBD1. The germline V gene has CDR1 SEHNR and CDR2 FQNEAQ (reference sequence). This CDR3 is 14 amino acids long. The ends lost 4 bases at V and 8 bases at J; junction bases unmatched: 4. This chain's CDR3 is CASSSGTGGEPQHF. The CDR3 DNA is TGTGCCAGCAGCTCTGGGACAGGGGGAGAGCCCCAGCATTTT.